Listed below are T cell receptor beta chains from one sample, sequenced in a study of CD8+ T cells in alopecia areata. Assay used: immunoSEQ multiplex PCR; TCRdb lists only in-frame clones, some missing. The top ten hold approximately 2% of the sample, which has approximately 280,000 clones, 55% to 75% seen once. Sequenced here: CD4+ T cells sorted from blood, sampled at week 24, from a patient treated with tofacitinib. All receptors come from a human donor with alopecia areata. The CDR3 runs from the conserved cysteine through the conserved F or W. D genes are given only for firm matches. Not every row has a clone size; where given, it reads once, few, many or a size class.

few	-	TRBV2	TRBJ1-5	TGTGCCAGCAAGGGTGGTACCAATCAGCCCCAGCATTTT	CASKGGTNQPQHF
once	TRBD2	TRBV2	TRBJ2-5	TGTGCCAGCAGTGCAGCGGGAGACCAAGAGACCCAGTACTTC	CASSAAGDQETQYF
-	-	TRBV6-5	TRBJ1-2	TGTGCCAGCCGAAGTGACAGGCGCTATGGCTACACCTTC	CASRSDRRYGYTF
few	-	TRBV14	TRBJ2-1	TGTGCCAGCAGCCAAGACGTGAGGCGCCAGCAGTTCTTC	CASSQDVRRQQFF
few	-	TRBV29-1	TRBJ2-5	TGCAGCGTTAGAGGCGGGTACCAAGAGACCCAGTACTTC	CSVRGGYQETQYF
few	TRBD1	TRBV5-4	TRBJ2-3	TGTGCCAGCAGCGGGGACAGGGCAGGCACAGATACGCAGTATTTT	CASSGDRAGTDTQYF
-	-	TRBV7-9	TRBJ2-1	TGTGCCAGCAGCCCCGTGACAAGCTACAATGAGCAGTTCTTC	CASSPVTSYNEQFF
-	-	TRBV5-1	TRBJ2-2	TGCGCCAGCAGCCCCCAACAGGGGAACACCGGGGAGCTGTTTTTT	CASSPQQGNTGELFF
once	-	TRBV4-1	TRBJ1-2	TGCGCCAGCAGCCCCGACAGTCCTAACTATGGCTACACCTTC	CASSPDSPNYGYTF
-	TRBD1	TRBV4-1	TRBJ2-1	TGCGCCAGCAGCCAAGATGGGGACAGGCGCAACAATGAGCAGTTCTTC	CASSQDGDRRNNEQFF
-	-	TRBV20-1	TRBJ1-2	TGCAGTGGGACAGCCGACTATGGCTACACCTTC	CSGTADYGYTF
-	-	TRBV2	TRBJ1-5	TGTGCCAGCGACCGACAGCGGGCCCAGCCCCAGCATTTT	CASDRQRAQPQHF
-	-	TRBV19	TRBJ2-3	TGTGCCAGTAGTATGTGGGGGACAACAGATACGCAGTATTTT	CASSMWGTTDTQYF
-	-	TRBV29-1	TRBJ1-2	TGCAGCGTTGACAGGGGAGATGGCTACACCTTC	CSVDRGDGYTF
-	-	TRBV5-8	TRBJ2-5	TGTGCCAGCAGCTTGGGGGTTCGCGGGGCCCAGTACTTC	CASSLGVRGAQYF
few	-	TRBV28	TRBJ2-2	TGTGCCAGCAGCCTCCCCGCCGGGGAGCTGTTTTTT	CASSLPAGELFF
few	-	TRBV29-1	TRBJ2-4	TGCAGCGTTGAAGATAGCGACAGCCGAGGGTACTTC	CSVEDSDSRGYF
-	TRBD1	TRBV6-5	TRBJ1-1	TGTGCCAGCAGAAGTCCGGGACAGGTCGAAGCTTTCTTT	CASRSPGQVEAFF
few	-	TRBV5-1	TRBJ1-1	TGCGCCAGCAGCTTTCGACAGACGGTTAACACTGAAGCTTTCTTT	CASSFRQTVNTEAFF
few	-	TRBV5-1	TRBJ2-7	TGCGCCAGCAGCCGCAGGACAGCAACCTACGAGCAGTACTTC	CASSRRTATYEQYF
few	TRBD1	TRBV7-6	TRBJ1-5	TGTGCCAGCAGCCCGGGGACAGACCTTAGCAATCAGCCCCAGCATTTT	CASSPGTDLSNQPQHF
many	TRBD2	TRBV4-2	TRBJ2-7	TGTGCCAGCAGCTACCAGCGGGGGAGCTACGAGCAGTACTTC	CASSYQRGSYEQYF
-	-	TRBV21-1	TRBJ2-5	TGTGCCAGCAGCACCTCCGGACAGGGCATGGAAGAGACCCAGTACTTC	CASSTSGQGMEETQYF
-	-	TRBV5-4	TRBJ2-2	TGTGCCAGCAGCCCCGACCCCTCGGAGGGGGCAGCCGGGGAGCTGTTTTTT	CASSPDPSEGAAGELFF
-	TRBD1	TRBV27	TRBJ1-2	TGTGCCAGCAGACCAGGGGGCAGCCCTGGCTACACCTTC	CASRPGGSPGYTF
few	TRBD1	TRBV30	TRBJ2-1	TGTGCCTGGAGTGTATTAGACAGGGGACGGCAGTTCTTC	CAWSVLDRGRQFF
-	-	TRBV2	TRBJ1-2	TGTGCCAGCAAGGGGCGCAACACGCTCTATGGCTACACCTTC	CASKGRNTLYGYTF
-	TRBD2	TRBV29-1	TRBJ2-2	TGCAGCGCTAGCGGGGGGGATGAAGGGACCGGGGAGCTGTTTTTT	CSASGGDEGTGELFF